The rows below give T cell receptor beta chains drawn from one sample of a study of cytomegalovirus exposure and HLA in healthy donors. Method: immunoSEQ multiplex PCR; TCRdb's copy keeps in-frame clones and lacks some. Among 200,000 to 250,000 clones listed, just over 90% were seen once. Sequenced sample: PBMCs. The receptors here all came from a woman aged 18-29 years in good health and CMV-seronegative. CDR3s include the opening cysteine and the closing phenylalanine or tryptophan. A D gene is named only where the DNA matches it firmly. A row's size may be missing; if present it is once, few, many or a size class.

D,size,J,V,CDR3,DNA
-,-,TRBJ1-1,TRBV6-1,CASKGVGTEAFF,TGTGCCAGCAAGGGGGTAGGGACTGAAGCTTTCTTT
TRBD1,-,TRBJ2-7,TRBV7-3,CASSSTGNYEQYF,TGTGCCAGCAGCTCGACAGGGAACTACGAGCAGTACTTC
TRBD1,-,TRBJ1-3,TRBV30,CAWSVDRGSSWSSGNTIYF,TGTGCCTGGAGTGTAGACAGGGGGTCCTCCTGGAGCTCTGGAAACACCATATATTTT
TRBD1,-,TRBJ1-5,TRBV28,CASRASWATGDNQPQHF,TGTGCCAGCAGAGCGTCTTGGGCGACAGGGGACAATCAGCCCCAGCATTTT
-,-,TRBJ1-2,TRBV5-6,CASSFKRAGDHYGYTF,TGTGCCAGCAGCTTTAAGAGGGCAGGGGATCACTATGGCTACACCTTC
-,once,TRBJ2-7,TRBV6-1,CASSDVYSYEQYF,TGTGCCAGCAGTGATGTCTATTCCTACGAGCAGTACTTC
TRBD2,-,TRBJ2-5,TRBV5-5,CASSLYGGDGYETQYF,TGTGCCAGCAGCTTGTATGGGGGGGATGGATACGAGACCCAGTACTTC
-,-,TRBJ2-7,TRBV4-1,CASSQVWTGSYEQYF,TGCGCCAGCAGCCAAGTGTGGACTGGCTCCTACGAGCAGTACTTC
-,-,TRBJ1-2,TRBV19,CASSNVNEIYGYTF,TGTGCCAGTAGTAACGTGAATGAGATTTATGGCTACACCTTC
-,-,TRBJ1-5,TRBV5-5,CASSFDNTGPQHF,TGTGCCAGCAGCTTTGACAACACCGGGCCCCAGCATTTT
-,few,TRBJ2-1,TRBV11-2,CASSPERNEQFF,TGTGCCAGCAGCCCGGAGAGGAATGAGCAGTTCTTC
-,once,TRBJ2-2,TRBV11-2,CASSLGPGELFF,TGTGCCAGCAGCTTGGGCCCCGGGGAGCTGTTTTTT
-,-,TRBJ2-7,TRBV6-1,CASSEYPFLATSYEQYF,TGTGCCAGCAGTGAATATCCGTTTCTAGCTACATCCTACGAGCAGTACTTC
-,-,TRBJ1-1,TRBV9,CASSVGTPNTEAFF,TGTGCCAGCAGCGTCGGGACACCTAACACTGAAGCTTTCTTT
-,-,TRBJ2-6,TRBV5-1,CASSLAGALSGANVLTF,TGCGCCAGCAGCTTGGCCGGTGCGCTCTCTGGGGCCAACGTCCTGACTTTC
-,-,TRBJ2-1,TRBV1,CTSSLPTSGMTGEQFF,TGCACCAGCAGCCTTCCGACTAGCGGGATGACTGGTGAGCAGTTCTTC
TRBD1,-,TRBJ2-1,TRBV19,CASIGTGEYNEQFF,TGTGCCAGTATAGGGACAGGGGAGTACAATGAGCAGTTCTTC
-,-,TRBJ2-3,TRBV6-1,CASSDLPEPDTQYF,TGTGCCAGCAGTGACCTCCCTGAGCCAGATACGCAGTATTTT
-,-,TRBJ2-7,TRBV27,CASRRQPYEQYF,TGTGCCAGCAGGAGACAGCCCTACGAGCAGTACTTC
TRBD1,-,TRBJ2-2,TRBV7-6,CASSDRVGAGELFF,TGTGCCAGCAGCGACAGGGTTGGGGCCGGGGAGCTGTTTTTT
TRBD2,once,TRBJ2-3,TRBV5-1,CASSSQLAGGSDTQYF,TGCGCCAGCAGCTCCCAACTAGCGGGAGGATCTGATACGCAGTATTTT
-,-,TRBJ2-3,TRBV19,CASMNGGGTDTQYF,TGTGCCAGTATGAACGGGGGAGGCACAGATACGCAGTATTTT
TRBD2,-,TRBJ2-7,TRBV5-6,CASSLDTSDEQYF,TGTGCCAGCAGCTTAGACACTAGCGACGAGCAGTACTTC
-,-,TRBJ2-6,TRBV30,CAWMGHLSWSGANVLTF,TGTGCCTGGATGGGACACCTCTCTTGGTCTGGGGCCAACGTCCTGACTTTC
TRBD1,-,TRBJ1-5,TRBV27,CASSFIGTGNSQPQHF,TGTGCCAGCAGTTTCATCGGGACAGGGAACAGCCAGCCCCAGCATTTT
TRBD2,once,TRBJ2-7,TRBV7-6,CASSLRASGIYEQYF,TGTGCCAGCAGCTTACGGGCTAGCGGGATCTACGAGCAGTACTTC
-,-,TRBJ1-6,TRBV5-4,CASSWDFEGNSPLHF,TGTGCCAGCAGCTGGGACTTTGAGGGGAACTCACCCCTCCACTTT
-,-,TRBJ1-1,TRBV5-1,CASSFSTAEAFF,TGCGCCAGCAGCTTCTCGACAGCCGAAGCTTTCTTT
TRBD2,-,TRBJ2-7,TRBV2,CASKRETYEQYF,TGTGCCAGCAAGCGGGAGACCTACGAGCAGTACTTC
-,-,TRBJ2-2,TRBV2,CASREQAYTGELFF,TGTGCCAGCAGGGAACAGGCGTACACCGGGGAGCTGTTTTTT